This is a list of T cell receptor beta chains from one sample in a study of monozygotic twins with inflammatory bowel disease. Reprocessing the 5' RACE reads, TCRdb reports a single entry for every CDR3 protein and omits DNA. This table lists more than 300,000 distinct CDR3 sequences. Sequencing was carried out using blood. These receptors were obtained from a human donor with ulcerative colitis or Crohn's disease, or a healthy co-twin of an affected twin (not recorded which). Both conserved end residues are part of each CDR3. Fields, in order: V gene, J gene, CDR3 protein.

>TRBV4-3|TRBJ2-7
CASSQKGNRGEQYF
>TRBV7-2|TRBJ2-7
CASSLTTQGGGEQYF
>TRBV9|TRBJ2-7
CASSVASGGANYYEQYF
>TRBV6-2/TRBV6-3|TRBJ2-7
CASSHQTLGTGQIRIAYEQYF
>TRBV7-6|TRBJ2-5
CASSLGRETQYF
>TRBV12-3/TRBV12-4|TRBJ2-7
CASRSLTGPYEQYF
>TRBV2|TRBJ1-5
CASSGQGISNQPQHF
>TRBV5-1|TRBJ2-2
CASRGGQGGINTGELFF
>TRBV29-1|TRBJ1-2
CSVDSGGWGYGYTF
>TRBV7-9|TRBJ2-7
CASSSLGAGGSYEQYF